What follows describes a single TCR beta chain. The sample is drawn from a study of blood T cell repertoires in COVID-19. About the study: The study drew acute and convalescent COVID-19 samples from the United States, Italy and Spain. T cells, B-cell-depleted T cells, or PBMCs supplied cDNA or gDNA.

The V and J ends lost 4 bases and 3 bases respectively, with 17 bases between them. The germline CDR1 and CDR2 sequences are KGHDR and SFDVKD. This CDR3 has 17 amino acids. Profiled with immunoSEQ multiplex PCR; TCRdb holds only in-frame clones, not every one. Here the sample spans about 130,000 clones, about 86% being singletons. Input material: peripheral blood. The rearrangement links TRBV24-1 to TRBJ1-4; a weak D match, TRBD1 (6 bases). This receptor was obtained from a woman aged 50 to 65 who had recovered from COVID-19. CDR3 DNA: TGTGCCACCAGTGAGCGGACAGATCAAATGGCTAATGAAAAACTGTTTTTT. It codes for CATSERTDQMANEKLFF.